These T cell receptor beta chains were read from a single sample in a study of OX40 agonist ivuxolimab in advanced cancers. Method: immunoSEQ multiplex PCR; TCRdb's copy keeps in-frame clones and lacks some. The data hold around 93,000 clones, with around 87% observed a single time. The input for sequencing was CD4+ or CD8+ T cells sorted from blood, taken in a trial of the OX40 agonist ivuxolimab. The receptor source for this set is an adult with an advanced solid tumor such as melanoma, head and neck, liver or kidney cancer. CDR3s include the opening cysteine and the closing phenylalanine or tryptophan. D genes are given only for firm matches. Size tells how often a clone was seen (once, few, many) or the class of an expanded clone, and some rows leave it out.

>TRBJ1-1|TRBD1|.|TRBV5-1
CASSFNRGRNTEAFF
TGCGCCAGCAGCTTCAACAGGGGACGAAACACTGAAGCTTTCTTT
>TRBJ1-5|.|once|TRBV7-6
CASSARTGSNQPQHF
TGTGCCAGCAGCGCCCGGACGGGTAGCAATCAGCCCCAGCATTTT
>TRBJ1-2|.|medium-sized|TRBV30
CAWSQDRINYGYTF
TGTGCCTGGAGCCAAGACAGGATAAACTATGGCTACACCTTC
>TRBJ1-1|.|.|TRBV12-5
CASGLATGEAFF
TGTGCTAGTGGTTTGGCTACAGGTGAAGCTTTCTTT
>TRBJ2-2|TRBD1|.|TRBV27
CASRSGTGGYTGELFF
TGTGCCAGCAGGTCCGGGACAGGGGGTTACACCGGGGAGCTGTTTTTT
>TRBJ2-2|.|.|TRBV28
CASLDGDTGELFF
TGTGCCAGTCTCGACGGGGACACCGGGGAGCTGTTTTTT
>TRBJ1-2|.|once|TRBV6-1
CASSEAGPSNYGYTF
TGTGCCAGCAGTGAAGCTGGACCTTCTAACTATGGCTACACCTTC
>TRBJ1-2|TRBD1|.|TRBV9
CASSRGGQGYGYTF
TGTGCCAGCAGCCGCGGGGGACAGGGGTATGGCTACACCTTC
>TRBJ2-3|TRBD2|.|TRBV7-2
CASSIRTSGLTDTQYF
TGTGCCAGCAGCATTAGGACTAGCGGGCTGACAGATACGCAGTATTTT
>TRBJ1-1|TRBD1|.|TRBV9
CASSVGTVNTEAFF
TGTGCCAGCAGCGTCGGGACAGTGAACACTGAAGCTTTCTTT
>TRBJ2-7|TRBD2|.|TRBV19
CASSIGPSREGFEQYF
TGTGCCAGTAGTATAGGCCCCTCGCGGGAGGGCTTCGAGCAGTACTTC
>TRBJ1-1|.|once|TRBV30
CAWSWQTTEAFF
TGTGCCTGGAGTTGGCAAACCACTGAAGCTTTCTTT
>TRBJ2-5|.|.|TRBV10-2
CASRGQTSIDKETQYF
TGCGCCAGCAGGGGCCAAACTAGCATCGACAAAGAGACCCAGTACTTC
>TRBJ2-5|TRBD2|.|TRBV9
CASSVENGEGETQYF
TGTGCCAGCAGCGTAGAAAACGGGGAGGGAGAGACCCAGTACTTC
>TRBJ1-1|.|.|TRBV6-5
CASRGRQHTEAFF
TGTGCCAGCAGGGGTCGGCAGCACACTGAAGCTTTCTTT
>TRBJ2-5|.|few|TRBV29-1
CSVEGGKGLPQETQYF
TGCAGCGTTGAAGGGGGAAAGGGCCTGCCCCAAGAGACCCAGTACTTC
>TRBJ2-3|.|.|TRBV5-4
CASSASTDTQYF
TGTGCCAGCAGCGCCAGCACAGATACGCAGTATTTT
>TRBJ2-7|.|.|TRBV7-6
CASSFIGAPYEQYF
TGTGCCAGCAGCTTTATAGGGGCCCCCTACGAGCAGTACTTC
>TRBJ2-7|.|.|TRBV19
CASTQSTGNGWSEQYF
TGTGCCAGTACCCAATCCACAGGGAACGGGTGGTCCGAGCAGTACTTC
>TRBJ2-5|.|.|TRBV19
CASSIAADQETQYF
TGTGCCAGTAGTATCGCGGCGGACCAAGAGACCCAGTACTTC
>TRBJ2-2|.|.|TRBV2
CASSADFWDTGELFF
TGTGCCAGCAGTGCTGATTTTTGGGACACCGGGGAGCTGTTTTTT
>TRBJ2-5|.|.|TRBV7-7
CASSLGDLGLPETQYF
TGTGCTAGCAGCTTAGGGGATCTAGGACTACCAGAGACCCAGTACTTC
>TRBJ1-4|.|.|TRBV6-5
CASSQGGGLSEKLFF
TGTGCCAGCAGTCAAGGGGGGGGGCTAAGTGAAAAACTGTTTTTT
>TRBJ2-2|.|.|TRBV2
CASIYRRNTGELFF
TGTGCCAGCATCTACCGGCGGAACACCGGGGAGCTGTTTTTT
>TRBJ1-3|TRBD1|.|TRBV11-2
CASSRRQGGGNTIYF
TGTGCCAGCAGCAGACGACAGGGTGGCGGAAACACCATATATTTT
>TRBJ2-3|.|.|TRBV21-1
CASSKIWGQTTCTDTQYF
TGTGCCAGCAGCAAAATTTGGGGACAGACAACCTGCACAGATACGCAGTATTTT
>TRBJ1-2|TRBD1|.|TRBV5-1
CASSLGRTGGVYGYTF
TGCGCCAGCAGCTTGGGCCGGACAGGGGGAGTCTATGGCTACACCTTC
>TRBJ2-5|TRBD1|.|TRBV19
CASSIRQGTFQETQYF
TGTGCCAGTAGTATTAGACAGGGGACCTTCCAAGAGACCCAGTACTTC
>TRBJ1-3|.|.|TRBV18
CASSPEQRNTIYF
TGTGCCAGCTCACCGGAACAGCGAAACACCATATATTTT
>TRBJ2-5|TRBD2|.|TRBV7-2
CASSLGGKETQYF
TGTGCCAGCAGCTTGGGGGGGAAGGAGACCCAGTACTTC
>TRBJ2-7|.|.|TRBV11-2
CASSHSQGPYEQYF
TGTGCCAGCAGCCACAGTCAGGGCCCCTACGAGCAGTACTTC
>TRBJ1-2|.|.|TRBV18
CASSPDTNYGYTF
TGTGCCAGCTCACCAGACACCAACTATGGCTACACCTTC
>TRBJ1-1|.|.|TRBV5-6
CASSFRGSMNTEAFF
TGTGCCAGCAGCTTCAGGGGTTCCATGAACACTGAAGCTTTCTTT
>TRBJ2-7|.|.|TRBV7-2
CASSLGTPGTHYEQYF
TGTGCCAGCAGCTTAGGCACCCCGGGGACTCACTACGAGCAGTACTTC
>TRBJ2-3|TRBD2|.|TRBV7-6
CASSLVTSGADTQYF
TGTGCCAGCAGCTTAGTAACTAGCGGTGCAGATACGCAGTATTTT
>TRBJ2-1|TRBD2|.|TRBV7-2
CASSLARLAGGREQFF
TGTGCCAGCAGCTTAGCGCGGCTAGCGGGGGGGCGTGAGCAGTTCTTC
>TRBJ1-2|.|.|TRBV5-4
CASSLDGDNYGYTF
TGTGCCAGCAGCTTGGACGGAGACAACTATGGCTACACCTTC
>TRBJ2-3|.|.|TRBV25-1
CASSFGTPATDTQYF
TGTGCCAGCAGTTTCGGGACTCCAGCCACAGATACGCAGTATTTT
>TRBJ1-1|TRBD1|.|TRBV6-5
CASSGDRETEAFF
TGTGCCAGCAGTGGCGACAGGGAGACTGAAGCTTTCTTT
>TRBJ1-1|.|few|TRBV5-4
CASSFGLGNTEAFF
TGTGCCAGCAGCTTCGGCTTAGGGAACACTGAAGCTTTCTTT
>TRBJ2-5|.|.|TRBV29-1
CSVQRSQRTYQETQYF
TGCAGCGTCCAACGGTCGCAGCGGACGTACCAAGAGACCCAGTACTTC
>TRBJ2-7|.|few|TRBV10-3
CATMTATYEQYF
TGTGCCACCATGACAGCAACCTACGAGCAGTACTTC
>TRBJ2-5|.|once|TRBV6-5
CASSYSYQGYETQYF
TGTGCCAGCAGTTACAGCTATCAGGGGTACGAGACCCAGTACTTC
>TRBJ1-6|TRBD1|.|TRBV2
CASLIDRGVNSPLHF
TGTGCCAGCCTTATTGACAGGGGAGTTAATTCACCCCTCCACTTT
>TRBJ1-4|.|.|TRBV7-6
CASSRRPGEKLFF
TGTGCCAGCAGCAGACGTCCCGGTGAAAAACTGTTTTTT